This entry lists 8 T cell receptor beta chains sequenced from one sample in a study of spatial heterogeneity in lung cancer. Indicated time point: sample taken at primary tumor resection. Whole RNA was taken from tumor, nontumor lung or frozen PBMC; it was then sequenced unsorted. TCRdb redid the calling of the 5' RACE reads with MiXCR, one entry per CDR3 protein. This sample has about 38,000 distinct CDR3 sequences; 7.5% occur once, and the top ten carry 25% to 35%. The sample here was PBMCs, taken at surgery. These receptors originate from a male donor with early-stage non-small cell lung cancer.

In its sample, this clonotype was seen a few times. V and J are TRBV12-3 or TRBV12-4 and TRBJ2-1; D may correspond to TRBD1 or TRBD2 (5 bases each). The CDR3 covers 15 residues. V dropped 5 bases and J dropped 3 bases, with 14 bases sitting between them. CDR3 in amino acids: CASSRGSGSYNEQFF. CDR3 bases: TGTGCCAGCAGTAGGGGCTCGGGGAGCTACAATGAGCAGTTCTTC.

This clonotype has ten or more counts. The chain employs TRBV29-1 and TRBJ2-1, with a weak D call TRBD2 (5 bases). V was clipped by 5 bases and J by 5 bases, with 10 bases between them. This CDR3 region has 12 residues. CDR1 SQVTM and CDR2 ANQGSEA come from the germline V gene. Here the CDR3 reads CSVTRGNNEQFF. In DNA, the CDR3 is TGCAGCGTTACCCGGGGAAACAATGAGCAGTTCTTC.

This clonotype was counted a few times. The chain is built from TRBV20-1 and TRBJ1-2; tentative D call: TRBD1 (5 bases). The V end was cut by 5 bases, the J end by 3 bases, with 10 bases between. The CDR3 contains 12 residues. Germline values: CDR1 DFQATT, CDR2 SNEGSKA (reference sequence). The chain's CDR3 is CSAGGTDYGYTF. The CDR3 DNA sequence: TGCAGTGCTGGGGGGACGGACTATGGCTACACCTTC.

The rearrangement joins TRBV6-1 to TRBJ1-1, with TRBD1 matching over 8 bases. Germline CDR1 is MNHNS and CDR2 is SASEGT. V shed 8 bases and J 4 bases; nucleotides not matched to a gene: 18. The CDR3 contains 17 residues. The CDR3 loop is CASSKRQGFSLGTEAFF. As DNA, the CDR3 is TGTGCCAGCTCCAAACGACAGGGGTTTAGTCTAGGCACTGAAGCTTTCTTT.

This clonotype was observed a few times. This chain links TRBV6-5 with TRBJ2-3; perhaps TRBD2 as D (5 bases). Germline CDR1 is MNHEY and CDR2 is SVGAGI. The CDR3 is 16 residues long. Trimming left V 2 bases short and J 0 bases short, with 12 bases between. The CDR3 reads CASSYGSGDSTDTQYF. DNA for the CDR3: TGTGCCAGCAGTTACGGTTCCGGGGATAGCACAGATACGCAGTATTTT.

A few counts support this clonotype. The J gene is TRBJ2-5, the V gene TRBV29-1; D ambiguous. The CDR3 is 11 residues long. Germline V lookup: CDR1 SQVTM, CDR2 ANQGSEA. The V end was cut by 5 bases, the J end by 1 base, with 5 bases between. The CDR3 reads CSVLFQETQYF. As DNA, the CDR3 is TGCAGCGTTCTGTTCCAAGAGACCCAGTACTTC. Based on the CDR3 plus reference TRBV29-1 and TRBJ2-5, the full variable domain is SAVISQKPSRDICQRGTSLTIQCQVDSQVTMMFWYRQQPGQSLTLIATANQGSEATYESGFVIDKFPISRPNLTFSTLTVSNMSPEDSSIYLCSVLFQETQYFGPGTRLLVL.

This clonotype was recorded a few times. This chain links TRBV12-3 or TRBV12-4 with TRBJ2-3, with 10 positions matching TRBD2. The CDR3 is 15 amino acids. V trimming: 6 bases; J trimming: 5 bases; junction bases outside the gene matches: 8. The CDR3 DNA reads TGTGCCAGCAGACCCGGGACTAGCGCCCGAGATACGCAGTATTTT. Translating gives CASRPGTSARDTQYF.

This clonotype turned up a few times. The genes are TRBV7-3 and TRBJ2-1; D may be TRBD2 (5 bases). With 5 bases removed from V and 7 bases from J, the gap between germline ends came to 15 bases. The CDR3 sequence is 14 residues long. Germline lookup yields CDR1 SGHTA and CDR2 FQGTGA. The CDR3 loop reads CASSISDSGNEQFF. CDR3 sequence (DNA): TGTGCCAGCAGCATTTCGGACTCGGGGAATGAGCAGTTCTTC.